Each of the 32 T cell receptor beta chains below was sequenced from the same sample in a study of T cell responses to AZD1222 COVID-19 vaccine. Profiling relied on immunoSEQ multiplex PCR, and the TCRdb table lists in-frame clones only, not all of them. The sample carries some 180,000 clones, almost 95% recorded once. Material: peripheral blood, obtained on day 0 of AZD1222 vaccination. These receptors were taken from an adult in good health.

The chain employs TRBV18 and TRBJ1-4; 7 bases map to TRBD1. The CDR3 covers 15 residues. Trimming removed 5 bases from V and 8 bases from J; junction bases left unmatched: 11. Germline V gives CDR1 KGHSH, CDR2 LQKENI. The CDR3 DNA follows: TGTGCCAGCTCATCAAATCAGGGGGTGTCCGAAAAACTGTTTTTT. It codes for CASSSNQGVSEKLFF.

The rearrangement uses TRBV13 and TRBJ1-1, with D unresolved. The CDR3 consists of 15 residues. CDR1 and CDR2 (germline): PRHDT, FYEKMQ (reference sequence). V shed 5 bases and J shed 6 bases, with 19 bases lying between them. The CDR3 loop is CASSPQQWRMAEAFF. CDR3 DNA sequence: TGTGCCAGCAGCCCCCAACAGTGGCGTATGGCTGAAGCTTTCTTT.

The rearrangement joins TRBV20-1 to TRBJ2-3; D not certain. CDR1 and CDR2 from the germline V gene are DFQATT and SNEGSKA (reference sequence). The CDR3 contains 10 residues. The V end lost 3 bases, the J end lost 5 bases, and 3 bases lay between the germline ends. For the CDR3, the DNA is TGCAGTGCTAGGGGAGATACGCAGTATTTT. This gives the protein CSARGDTQYF.

The rearrangement links TRBV20-1 to TRBJ2-4, with TRBD2 identical over 7 bases. V lost 3 bases to trimming and J lost 0 bases; unmatched junction nucleotides: 2. This CDR3 is built from 14 residues. Per the germline V gene, CDR1 is DFQATT and CDR2 is SNEGSKA (reference sequence). CDR3 in DNA: TGCAGTGCTAGTTGGGGGGGAGCCAAAAACATTCAGTACTTC. Its protein product is CSASWGGAKNIQYF.

The rearrangement joins TRBV18 to TRBJ1-6; 7 bases are a match to TRBD1. CDR3 size: 14 residues. In germline, CDR1 is KGHSH, CDR2 LQKENI. Unmatched junction bases numbered 13, after V lost 6 bases and J lost 14 bases. CDR3 sequence: CASSPGTASSALHF. CDR3 DNA: TGTGCCAGCTCCCCCGGGACAGCCTCGTCGGCCCTCCACTTT.

This clone was observed a single time. The rearrangement links TRBV3-1 (or the pseudogene TRBV3-2) to TRBJ2-7; 8 nucleotides align to TRBD1. CDR1 is LGHDT, CDR2 YNNKEL, per germline (reference sequence). J lost 5 bases, V lost 2 bases, and 5 bases had no gene match. The CDR3 sequence is 14 residues long. The CDR3 spells CASSQTLQGDEQYV. CDR3 nucleotides: TGTGCCAGCAGCCAAACACTACAGGGGGACGAGCAGTACGTC.

In DNA, the CDR3 is TGTGCCAGCTCACCAGGGGCACGTAGGAACACTGAAGCTTTCTTT. Its translation: CASSPGARRNTEAFF. J is TRBJ1-1 and V is TRBV18, with D possibly TRBD1 on 5 matching bases. Trimming removed 2 bases from V and 1 base from J, with 11 bases in between. The germline CDR1 and CDR2 sequences are KGHSH and LQKENI. The CDR3 covers 15 residues.

This clone was detected a few times. This chain uses TRBV14 with TRBJ2-7; no clear D. With 4 bases removed from V and 7 bases from J, the gap between germline ends came to 14 bases. Germline CDR1 reads SGHDN; CDR2 reads FVKESK. This CDR3 is 13 amino acids long. CDR3 sequence: CASSPTDLGEQYV. Here the CDR3 DNA reads TGTGCCAGCAGCCCTACGGACCTTGGGGAGCAGTACGTC.

V is TRBV6-5 and J is TRBJ1-1; D is unresolved. V was trimmed by 6 bases and J by 2 bases, leaving 7 bases between them. Germline V gene lookup returns CDR1 MNHEY and CDR2 SVGAGI. CDR3 size: 12 residues. CDR3 region: CASSRYNTEAFF. For the CDR3, the DNA is TGTGCCAGCAGCCGCTATAACACTGAAGCTTTCTTT.

The chain couples TRBV20-1 to TRBJ1-2; D is unclear. The CDR3 loop spans 10 amino acids. CDR1 is DFQATT, CDR2 SNEGSKA, per germline (reference sequence). The germline V and J ends were trimmed by 4 bases and 5 bases, with 5 bases remaining between them. CDR3 residues: CSAKAYGYTF. The CDR3 region has the DNA TGCAGTGCTAAGGCGTATGGCTACACCTTC.

This chain links TRBV5-6 with TRBJ2-1; no clear D. CDR3 length: 13 residues. Trimming took 0 bases from V and 12 from J, leaving 13 bases between them. In germline, CDR1 is SGHDT, CDR2 YYEEEE. CDR3 in DNA: TGTGCCAGCAGCTTGGAAAGGAGTCTTGGGCAGTTCTTC. It codes for CASSLERSLGQFF.

The rearrangement joins TRBV5-1 to TRBJ2-5, with D tentatively TRBD1 (6 bases). This CDR3 spans 14 amino acids. Germline assignment: CDR1 SGHRS and CDR2 YFSETQ. V was trimmed by 4 bases and J by 5 bases, leaving 15 bases between them. The CDR3 DNA follows: TGCGCCAGCAGCCCATACAGGGCTTGGGAGACCCAGTACTTC. The encoded protein is CASSPYRAWETQYF. Together with reference TRBV5-1 and TRBJ2-5, the CDR3 gives the full variable domain: KAGVTQTPRYLIKTRGQQVTLSCSPISGHRSVSWYQQTPGQGLQFLFEYFSETQRNKGNFPGRFSGRQFSNSRSEMNVSTLELGDSALYLCASSPYRAWETQYFGPGTRLLVL.

This chain uses TRBV15 with TRBJ2-7; TRBD1 is a possible D gene (6 bases). Germline V CDR1 and CDR2: LNHNV, YYDKDF (reference sequence). The CDR3 covers 14 residues. Deletions cut 0 bases from V and 2 bases from J, with 8 bases between. This chain's CDR3 is CATSRDRGPYEQYV. The CDR3 bases are TGTGCCACCAGCAGAGACAGGGGTCCCTACGAGCAGTACGTC.

The chain employs TRBV4-2 and TRBJ2-7, with D perhaps matching TRBD2 (5 bases). The CDR3 loop spans 15 amino acids. The V gene's germline CDR1 is LGHNA and CDR2 YNFKEQ. V gave up 1 base and J gave up 5 bases, with 15 bases separating them. The CDR3 DNA reads TGTGCCAGCAGCCAAGCCACTAGTGAGCCCAACGAGCAGTACTTC. This encodes CASSQATSEPNEQYF.

The chain joins TRBV2 to TRBJ1-2, with D unresolved. V was cut by 2 bases and J by 7 bases, with 14 bases left in between. The CDR3 has 14 amino acids. Germline values: CDR1 SNHLY, CDR2 FYNNEI. CDR3 nucleotide sequence: TGTGCCAGCAGTGAAATAGGCGGTACGAGTGGCTACACCTTC. Translation gives CASSEIGGTSGYTF.

The J gene is TRBJ2-7, the V gene TRBV5-1, with 10 bases identical to TRBD1. Per germline, CDR1 SGHRS and CDR2 YFSETQ. The CDR3 totals 14 residues. V gave up 3 bases and J gave up 2 bases; unmatched junction bases: 2. CDR3 in DNA: TGCGCCAGCAGCTCCGGACAGGGGGCCTACGAGCAGTACGTC. Residues: CASSSGQGAYEQYV.

The rearrangement uses TRBV5-1 and TRBJ1-6; 9 bases line up with TRBD1. Germline lookup yields CDR1 SGHRS and CDR2 YFSETQ. After removal of 3 bases from V and 9 bases from J, the junction contained 7 bases not matched to a gene. The CDR3 length is 15 residues. Here the CDR3 DNA reads TGCGCCAGCAGCTCGTCCCGGGACAGGGTTTCACCCCTCCACTTT. This sequence encodes CASSSSRDRVSPLHF. The variable domain in full, with the rest retrieved from reference TRBV5-1 and TRBJ1-6, is KAGVTQTPRYLIKTRGQQVTLSCSPISGHRSVSWYQQTPGQGLQFLFEYFSETQRNKGNFPGRFSGRQFSNSRSEMNVSTLELGDSALYLCASSSSRDRVSPLHFGNGTRLTVT.

The chain joins TRBV19 to TRBJ1-3, with no clear D. The germline CDR1 and CDR2 sequences are LNHDA and SQIVND (reference sequence). This CDR3 comprises 15 residues. V dropped 8 bases and J dropped 1 base, with 15 bases sitting between them. The CDR3 region has the DNA TGTGCCAGTGTTTCCGTGGGAGAGTCTGGAAACACCATATATTTT. Translating it yields CASVSVGESGNTIYF.

This rearrangement joins TRBV9 to TRBJ1-1, with a weak D call TRBD1 (6 bases). This CDR3 contains 16 residues. V was trimmed by 1 base and J by 3 bases, leaving 16 bases between them. In germline, CDR1 is SGDLS, CDR2 YYNGEE. DNA for the CDR3: TGTGCCAGCAGCGTAAAAATTGACAGGAGGGACACTGAAGCTTTCTTT. Amino acids: CASSVKIDRRDTEAFF.

This chain connects TRBV6-5 to TRBJ1-1; possibly TRBD1 for D (5 bases). The CDR3 is made up of 14 amino acids. Trimming took off 0 bases at V and 3 bases at J, with 8 bases between the two ends. CDR1 is MNHEY, CDR2 SVGAGI, per germline. DNA for the CDR3: TGTGCCAGCAGTTACTCGACGGGGGACACTGAAGCTTTCTTT. Protein: CASSYSTGDTEAFF.

In its sample, this clone was seen once. V and J are TRBV7-9 and TRBJ1-5; the D gene is possibly TRBD1 (5 bases). In germline, CDR1 is SEHNR, CDR2 FQNEAQ (reference sequence). V lost 5 bases to trimming and J lost 7 bases, with 12 bases between them. The CDR3 totals 13 residues. This chain's CDR3 is CASSLGTEQPQHF. In nucleotides, the CDR3 is TGTGCCAGCAGCCTTGGGACGGAACAGCCCCAGCATTTT.

The genes are TRBV7-9 and TRBJ2-7, with D possibly being TRBD1 (5 bases). In germline, CDR1 is SEHNR, CDR2 FQNEAQ (reference sequence). Trimming stripped 1 base from V and 2 bases from J, with 12 bases between. The CDR3 totals 15 residues. The chain's CDR3 is CASSLGDSPTYEQYV. The CDR3 bases are TGTGCCAGCAGCTTAGGAGACAGCCCGACCTACGAGCAGTACGTC.

The gene calls are TRBV2 and TRBJ1-5; D call uncertain. The ends were cut back, 7 bases at V and 3 bases at J, with 13 bases in the middle. CDR1 is SNHLY, CDR2 FYNNEI, per germline. The CDR3 runs to 14 residues. CDR3 region: CASTGPPANQPQHF. DNA of the CDR3: TGTGCCAGCACCGGACCACCTGCCAATCAGCCCCAGCATTTT.

The chain links TRBV7-9 to TRBJ2-2, with D perhaps matching TRBD1 (6 bases). CDR1 and CDR2 from the germline V gene are SEHNR and FQNEAQ (reference sequence). The CDR3 has 14 residues. Trimming removed 5 bases at V and 3 bases at J, with 10 bases between. The CDR3 reads CASSPQGYTGELFF. CDR3 in DNA: TGTGCCAGCAGCCCACAGGGTTACACCGGGGAGCTGTTTTTT.

This chain joins TRBV7-2 and TRBJ2-1; 13 nucleotides align to TRBD2. The CDR3 is 15 amino acids. V shed 4 bases, J shed 7 bases, and the junction held 4 bases outside the gene matches. Germline CDR1 SGHTA, CDR2 FQGNSA. The CDR3 here is CASSYTSGRGNEQFF. Written as DNA, the CDR3 is TGTGCCAGCAGCTATACTAGCGGGAGGGGAAATGAGCAGTTCTTC.

The chain uses TRBV27 and TRBJ1-1; possibly TRBD1 for D (5 bases). The V end was cut by 4 bases, the J end by 5 bases, with 8 bases between. The germline CDR1 and CDR2 sequences are MNHEY and SMNVEV (reference sequence). The CDR3 is made up of 12 amino acids. The CDR3 sequence is CASSWGGTEAFF. CDR3 in DNA: TGTGCCAGCAGTTGGGGGGGGACTGAAGCTTTCTTT.

The rearrangement uses TRBV19 and TRBJ1-2; D remains ambiguous. The germline V gene encodes CDR1 LNHDA and CDR2 SQIVND (reference sequence). This CDR3 comprises 17 residues. V was trimmed by 5 bases and J by 5 bases, leaving 24 bases between them. In DNA, the CDR3 is TGTGCCAGTAGTGCCTCGGACCTTCAAAAAACTTCTTATGGCTACACCTTC. It specifies CASSASDLQKTSYGYTF.

This clone appeared a single time. This chain joins TRBV18 and TRBJ2-3; no clear D. CDR3 length equals 12 residues. Trimming shortened V by 5 bases and J by 5 bases, and 8 bases separated the two germline ends. The germline V gene encodes CDR1 KGHSH and CDR2 LQKENI. CDR3 protein: CASSESQDTQYF. The CDR3 coding sequence is TGTGCCAGCTCAGAGTCCCAAGATACGCAGTATTTT.

The chain recombines TRBV21-1 with TRBJ2-7; TRBD2 is the table's D call and was not checked against the DNA. TRBV21-1 is annotated as a pseudogene. The CDR3 covers 12 residues. Here the CDR3 reads CASSPRGGEQYV. In DNA, the CDR3 is TGTGCCAGCAGCCCCAGAGGAGGAGAGCAGTACGTC.

CDR3 sequence: CASSPTRQGHEQFF. The CDR3 DNA is TGTGCCAGCAGCCCTACGAGGCAGGGACATGAGCAGTTCTTC. V usage is TRBV7-2 and J usage is TRBJ2-1; D possibly uses TRBD1 or TRBD2 (5 bases each). From germline, CDR1 is SGHTA and CDR2 FQGNSA. The CDR3 has 14 amino acids. The V gene lost 5 bases and the J gene lost 8 bases, with 16 bases spanning the gap. Variable domain in full (rest from reference TRBV7-2 and TRBJ2-1): GAGVSQSPSNKVTEKGKDVELRCDPISGHTALYWYRQSLGQGLEFLIYFQGNSAPDKSGLPSDRFSAERTGGSVSTLTIQRTQQEDSAVYLCASSPTRQGHEQFFGPGTRLTVL.

The gene calls are TRBV7-9 and TRBJ2-5; D uncertain. Germline CDR1 reads SEHNR; CDR2 reads FQNEAQ (reference sequence). There are 15 residues in the CDR3. Trimming removed 3 bases from V and 1 base from J, with 12 bases in between. This CDR3 reads CASSFIGGVQETQYF. The CDR3, as DNA: TGTGCCAGCAGCTTTATCGGCGGAGTCCAAGAGACCCAGTACTTC.

This chain joins TRBV6-5 and TRBJ1-5, with 10 bases matching TRBD1. Germline assignment: CDR1 MNHEY and CDR2 SVGAGI. The length of the CDR3 is 16 residues. V gave up 2 bases and J gave up 7 bases; unmatched junction bases: 8. DNA for the CDR3: TGTGCCAGCAGTTACGCCTGGACAGGGGGATCCCAGCCCCAGCATTTT. This gives the protein CASSYAWTGGSQPQHF.